This T cell receptor (beta chain) was identified during a study of shared clonotypes between healthy human individuals. CDR1 SEHNR and CDR2 FQNEAQ come from the germline V gene (reference sequence). The CDR3 extends over 15 amino acids. Trimming pared 3 bases from V and 5 bases from J, leaving 16 bases between. General study points: Naive CD4 clonotype sharing across a few donors was approximately 5.2%.

Turning to this clone: Its antigen is currently unknown.

TCRdb's table, derived via immunoSEQ multiplex PCR, lists solely in-frame clones and lacks some. The sample includes over a million clones, around three quarters of them seen just once. The clonotype comes from a man between 18 and 35 years old in good health. Some clones in this sample may be carry-over from other donors' samples. V usage is TRBV7-9 and J usage is TRBJ2-5; D is perhaps TRBD1 (6 bases). Specimen: memory CD4+ T cells from PBMCs. Described subset: CD45RA-negative fraction. The DNA of the CDR3 is TGTGCCAGCAGCTTGGACGACAGGTGGGGCGAGACCCAGTACTTC. It yields the protein CASSLDDRWGETQYF.